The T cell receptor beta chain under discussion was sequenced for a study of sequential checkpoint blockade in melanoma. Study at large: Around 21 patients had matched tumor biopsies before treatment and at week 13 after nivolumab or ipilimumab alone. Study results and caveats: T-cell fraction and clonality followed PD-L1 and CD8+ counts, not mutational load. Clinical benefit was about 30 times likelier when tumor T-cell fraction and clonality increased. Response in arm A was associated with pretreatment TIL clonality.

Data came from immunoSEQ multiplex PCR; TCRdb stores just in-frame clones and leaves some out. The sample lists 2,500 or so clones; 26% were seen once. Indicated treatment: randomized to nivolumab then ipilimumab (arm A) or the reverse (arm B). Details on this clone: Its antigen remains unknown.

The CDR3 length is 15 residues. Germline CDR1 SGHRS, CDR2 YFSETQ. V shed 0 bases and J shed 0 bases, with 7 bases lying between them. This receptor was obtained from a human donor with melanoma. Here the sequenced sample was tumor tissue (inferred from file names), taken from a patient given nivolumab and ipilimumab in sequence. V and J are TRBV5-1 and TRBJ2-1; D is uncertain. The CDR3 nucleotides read TGCGCCAGCAGCTTGGAGGGTAGCTCCTACAATGAGCAGTTCTTC. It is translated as CASSLEGSSYNEQFF.